The rows below give T cell receptor beta chains drawn from one sample of a study of blood T cell repertoires in COVID-19. Method: immunoSEQ multiplex PCR; TCRdb's copy keeps in-frame clones and lacks some. The sample consists of 150,000 to 200,000 clones, 86% of them appearing once. Sequences were obtained from peripheral blood. The receptor set was obtained from a woman at least 80 years old in a cohort sampled during active or convalescent COVID-19. The CDR3 runs from the conserved cysteine through the conserved F or W. A D gene is named only where the DNA matches it firmly. Size is stated for part of the rows, as once, few or many counts, or as a class when the clone is expanded.

V gene	CDR3 length	D gene	clone size	J gene	CDR3 protein	CDR3 DNA
TRBV7-9	17	TRBD2	NA	TRBJ2-5	CASSSDTSGRVQETQYF	TGTGCCAGCAGCTCGGACACTAGCGGGAGGGTCCAAGAGACCCAGTACTTC
TRBV12-2	19	NA	once	TRBJ2-1	CASRAGTSGSAAGYNEQFF	TGTGCAAGTCGCGCAGGGACTAGCGGGAGTGCCGCGGGCTACAATGAGCAGTTCTTC
TRBV7-9	15	TRBD2	NA	TRBJ2-5	CASSLERGAGETQYF	TGTGCCAGCAGCTTAGAGCGGGGGGCAGGAGAGACCCAGTACTTC
TRBV18	12	NA	once	TRBJ2-7	CASSDDRYEQYF	TGTGCCAGCTCAGACGACAGGTACGAGCAGTACTTC
TRBV18	14	TRBD1	NA	TRBJ1-6	CASSQRQGGSPLHF	TGTGCCAGCTCTCAAAGACAGGGAGGCTCACCCCTCCACTTT
TRBV5-4	13	NA	NA	TRBJ1-4	CASSLSSNEKLFF	TGTGCCAGCAGCTTGTCCAGTAATGAAAAACTGTTTTTT
TRBV3-1/TRBV3-2	13	NA	NA	TRBJ1-2	CASRSVLSRGYTF	TGTGCCAGCAGGTCAGTTTTAAGCAGGGGCTACACCTTC
TRBV6-5	15	TRBD1	NA	TRBJ2-1	CASSMGTGAYNEQFF	TGTGCCAGCAGTATGGGGACAGGGGCCTACAATGAGCAGTTCTTC
TRBV13	15	NA	NA	TRBJ2-7	CASSLSEGPSYEQYF	TGTGCCAGCAGCTTAAGCGAGGGTCCCTCCTACGAGCAGTACTTC
TRBV7-9	15	TRBD1	NA	TRBJ1-5	CASSPRGTGIEPQHF	TGTGCCAGCAGCCCACGGGGGACAGGGATTGAGCCCCAGCATTTT
TRBV3-1/TRBV3-2	17	TRBD2	once	TRBJ2-1	CASSSGLAGRGHNEQFF	TGTGCCAGCAGCTCTGGACTAGCGGGACGGGGTCATAATGAGCAGTTCTTC
TRBV10-3	14	TRBD2	NA	TRBJ2-2	CAISGSGASGELFF	TGTGCCATCAGTGGAAGCGGGGCATCCGGGGAGCTGTTTTTT
TRBV7-2	19	NA	NA	TRBJ2-3	CASSLLGGTGGGYSDTQYF	TGTGCCAGCAGCTTATTAGGAGGCACGGGGGGCGGGTACTCAGATACGCAGTATTTT
TRBV10-3	14	TRBD2	NA	TRBJ2-1	CAISAGGENNEQFF	TGTGCCATCAGTGCGGGGGGGGAAAACAATGAGCAGTTCTTC
TRBV3-1/TRBV3-2	14	NA	NA	TRBJ1-4	CASSQQGLNEKLFF	TGTGCCAGCAGCCAGCAGGGGTTAAACGAAAAACTGTTTTTT
TRBV19	15	TRBD2	NA	TRBJ2-2	CASSMGSGSTGELFF	TGTGCCAGTAGTATGGGTAGCGGGAGCACCGGGGAGCTGTTTTTT
TRBV11-3	15	NA	NA	TRBJ2-7	CASSLVTGDTYEQYF	TGTGCCAGCAGCTTAGTTACAGGTGACACCTACGAGCAGTACTTC
TRBV27	12	NA	NA	TRBJ2-1	CASSFMGHEQFF	TGTGCCAGCAGTTTCATGGGGCATGAGCAGTTCTTC
TRBV5-1	16	TRBD1	few	TRBJ2-1	CASSFSGTGDNNEQFF	TGCGCCAGCAGCTTTTCGGGGACAGGGGACAACAATGAGCAGTTCTTC
TRBV6-5	14	TRBD1	once	TRBJ1-1	CASIRDRGNTEAFF	TGTGCCAGCATCCGGGACAGGGGGAACACTGAAGCTTTCTTT
TRBV6-5	14	TRBD1	NA	TRBJ2-7	CASSDSGGTDEQYF	TGTGCCAGCAGCGACTCAGGGGGAACGGACGAGCAGTACTTC
TRBV7-6	14	NA	NA	TRBJ1-1	CASSLDSPNTEAFF	TGTGCCAGCAGCTTAGACTCCCCGAACACTGAAGCTTTCTTT
TRBV9	14	NA	NA	TRBJ2-1	CASSLSSNYNEQFF	TGTGCCAGCAGCTTATCCAGTAACTACAATGAGCAGTTCTTC
TRBV30	12	NA	NA	TRBJ1-4	CAWTSLGEKLFF	TGTGCCTGGACAAGCCTCGGGGAAAAACTGTTTTTT
TRBV11-3	14	TRBD2	NA	TRBJ2-5	CASSLSSGGETQYF	TGTGCCAGCAGCTTATCTAGCGGGGGGGAGACCCAGTACTTC
TRBV7-2	17	TRBD1	many	TRBJ1-1	CASSLKTGGGIGTEAFF	TGTGCCAGCAGCTTAAAGACAGGGGGCGGGATTGGCACTGAAGCTTTCTTT
TRBV4-1	15	NA	NA	TRBJ2-2	CASSRGPEYTGELFF	TGCGCCAGCAGCCGAGGGCCGGAATACACCGGGGAGCTGTTTTTT
TRBV24-1	16	NA	NA	TRBJ2-3	CATSVTRELRTDTQYF	TGTGCCACCAGTGTGACGAGGGAATTGAGAACAGATACGCAGTATTTT
TRBV13	17	NA	NA	TRBJ2-5	CASSLGWPGSYQETQYF	TGTGCCAGCAGCTTAGGTTGGCCAGGGTCCTACCAAGAGACCCAGTACTTC
TRBV24-1	15	TRBD2	NA	TRBJ2-3	CATRGTSGAHDTQYF	TGTGCCACCAGGGGGACTAGCGGGGCCCACGATACGCAGTATTTT
TRBV2	13	TRBD1	NA	TRBJ1-1	CASRVDRGTEAFF	TGTGCCAGCAGAGTGGACAGGGGCACTGAAGCTTTCTTT
TRBV5-4	15	NA	NA	TRBJ1-2	CASSSGQTRFYGYTF	TGTGCCAGCAGCTCCGGACAGACACGGTTCTATGGCTACACCTTC
TRBV30	14	NA	NA	TRBJ1-5	CAWSPGGGNQPQHF	TGTGCCTGGAGTCCGGGAGGGGGGAATCAGCCCCAGCATTTT
TRBV19	14	NA	NA	TRBJ1-5	CASSIPYSNQPQHF	TGTGCCAGTAGTATTCCGTATAGCAATCAGCCCCAGCATTTT
TRBV27	18	NA	NA	TRBJ1-6	CASSLGYPGNSYNSPLHF	TGTGCCAGCAGTTTAGGGTATCCAGGAAACTCCTATAATTCACCCCTCCACTTT